This TCR beta chain was recorded in a study of shared clonotypes between healthy human individuals. The V gene's germline CDR1 is MNHEY and CDR2 SMNVEV (reference sequence). The CDR3 length is 18 residues. The germline V and J ends were trimmed by 1 base and 0 bases, with 18 bases remaining between them. Measured with immunoSEQ multiplex PCR; TCRdb has only the in-frame clones, and not every one. Of approximately 1.4 million clones in the sample, 98% were seen once. Sequencing input: naive CD4+ T cells sorted from blood. Stated subset: CD45RA+ positively selected. This TCR was sampled from a man aged 25-40 years in good health. V gene TRBV27 combines with J gene TRBJ2-5; weak D call: TRBD1 (6 bases). The CDR3 nucleotides read TGTGCCAGCAGTTTATTCGCCATTAAACAGGGAAACCAAGAGACCCAGTACTTC. It translates to CASSLFAIKQGNQETQYF.